The subject of this entry is one T cell receptor beta chain. What it binds is unknown. The sample belongs to a study of metastatic and nonmetastatic thyroid tumors. About the research overall: Malignant and benign thyroid patients had repertoires compared in peripheral blood and tumor or nodule tissue. Study-level results: TCR beta diversity was reportedly significantly higher in malignant thyroid tumors than benign nodules, in blood and tumor.

In the original analysis: What underpinned the distant-metastasis classifier for papillary thyroid cancer was the set of CDR3 differences across clinicopathological groups. TCRdb re-called the PCR reads via MiXCR. TCRdb assigned the V and J calls; the authors' analysis was not used. The table records 5,500 to 6,500 clones, 33% of them present only once. Treatment of any kind had been given to no patient before thyroid surgery. V lost 4 bases, J lost 8 bases, and 6 bases stayed unmatched. Germline CDR1 and CDR2: SGHRS and YFSETQ. The CDR3 extends over 14 amino acids. The gene calls are TRBV5-1 and TRBJ1-6; 7 nucleotides line up with TRBD1. The TCR originated in a male donor with papillary thyroid cancer or a benign thyroid nodule (not recorded which). Some clones in this sample may be carry-over from other donors' samples. The material sequenced was adjacent normal tissue. The CDR3 spells CASSRTGQDSPLHF. The CDR3, as DNA: TGCGCCAGCAGCCGTACAGGACAGGATTCACCCCTCCACTTT.